A selection of T cell receptor beta chains follows, all from one sample in a study of cytomegalovirus exposure and HLA in healthy donors. Produced via immunoSEQ multiplex PCR; TCRdb's table is partial and in-frame only. The table lists some 130,000 clones. The source material was PBMCs. The receptors come from a man between 18 and 35 years old in good health and CMV-seronegative. The CDR3 runs from the conserved cysteine through the conserved F or W. The D gene is left open where the match is weak.

D gene: -; V gene: TRBV7-2; J gene: TRBJ1-5; CDR3 protein: CASSYSWTGGQPQHF; CDR3 DNA: TGTGCCAGCAGCTACTCCTGGACCGGAGGGCAGCCCCAGCATTTT
D gene: -; V gene: TRBV28; J gene: TRBJ1-2; CDR3 protein: CASRTGPNYGYTF; CDR3 DNA: TGTGCCAGCAGGACAGGACCTAACTATGGCTACACCTTC
D gene: -; V gene: TRBV7-2; J gene: TRBJ2-4; CDR3 protein: CASSLGQILAKNIQYF; CDR3 DNA: TGTGCCAGCAGCTTAGGACAGATACTAGCCAAAAACATTCAGTACTTC
D gene: TRBD1; V gene: TRBV7-2; J gene: TRBJ1-2; CDR3 protein: CASNQGGTGYTGDYGYTF; CDR3 DNA: TGTGCCAGCAACCAGGGGGGGACAGGGTATACTGGGGACTATGGCTACACCTTC
D gene: -; V gene: TRBV6-6; J gene: TRBJ2-3; CDR3 protein: CASRRDASDTQYF; CDR3 DNA: TGTGCCAGCAGGAGGGATGCCTCGGATACGCAGTATTTT
D gene: -; V gene: TRBV9; J gene: TRBJ1-6; CDR3 protein: CASSGPGQRNSPLHF; CDR3 DNA: TGTGCCAGCAGCGGACCGGGACAACGAAATTCACCCCTCCACTTT
D gene: -; V gene: TRBV7-3; J gene: TRBJ2-1; CDR3 protein: CASSPRPRGDNEQFF; CDR3 DNA: TGTGCCAGCAGCCCACGCCCAAGAGGCGACAATGAGCAGTTCTTC
D gene: TRBD1; V gene: TRBV5-4; J gene: TRBJ2-1; CDR3 protein: CASSLRTGANEQFF; CDR3 DNA: TGTGCCAGCAGCCTGCGGACAGGGGCGAATGAGCAGTTCTTC
D gene: -; V gene: TRBV5-4; J gene: TRBJ2-7; CDR3 protein: CASSSDKTYYEQYF; CDR3 DNA: TGTGCCAGCAGCTCCGACAAGACCTACTACGAGCAGTACTTC
D gene: -; V gene: TRBV28; J gene: TRBJ1-2; CDR3 protein: CASSLLFRGSGGYTF; CDR3 DNA: TGTGCCAGCAGTTTACTATTTAGGGGGTCGGGTGGCTACACCTTC
D gene: -; V gene: TRBV7-3; J gene: TRBJ1-6; CDR3 protein: CASSLNVGNSPLHF; CDR3 DNA: TGTGCCAGCAGCTTAAACGTCGGGAATTCACCCCTCCACTTT
D gene: -; V gene: TRBV2; J gene: TRBJ1-6; CDR3 protein: CASGGVGSPLHF; CDR3 DNA: TGTGCCAGCGGAGGGGTGGGCTCACCCCTCCACTTT
D gene: TRBD1; V gene: TRBV29-1; J gene: TRBJ1-2; CDR3 protein: CSGQTGVNPSGYTF; CDR3 DNA: TGCAGCGGCCAAACAGGGGTAAACCCCTCTGGCTACACCTTC
D gene: -; V gene: TRBV6-1; J gene: TRBJ2-3; CDR3 protein: CASSEVFPDRGTQYF; CDR3 DNA: TGTGCCAGCAGTGAAGTATTTCCCGACAGAGGTACGCAGTATTTT
D gene: TRBD2; V gene: TRBV9; J gene: TRBJ2-2; CDR3 protein: CASSVVTLAGVGTGELFF; CDR3 DNA: TGTGCCAGCAGCGTAGTAACCCTAGCGGGAGTAGGGACCGGGGAGCTGTTTTTT
D gene: TRBD2; V gene: TRBV7-6; J gene: TRBJ2-5; CDR3 protein: CASSLYSGAGETQYF; CDR3 DNA: TGTGCCAGCAGCTTGTATAGCGGGGCGGGGGAGACCCAGTACTTC
D gene: TRBD2; V gene: TRBV5-4; J gene: TRBJ2-7; CDR3 protein: CASSLAPLAGGREQYF; CDR3 DNA: TGTGCCAGCAGCTTGGCCCCGCTAGCGGGAGGTCGCGAGCAGTACTTC
D gene: TRBD2; V gene: TRBV6-5; J gene: TRBJ2-5; CDR3 protein: CASGLSGREETQYF; CDR3 DNA: TGTGCCAGCGGTCTTAGCGGGAGGGAAGAGACCCAGTACTTC
D gene: -; V gene: TRBV7-2; J gene: TRBJ2-5; CDR3 protein: CASSSRRETQYF; CDR3 DNA: TGTGCCAGCAGCTCACGTCGGGAGACCCAGTACTTC
D gene: -; V gene: TRBV29-1; J gene: TRBJ1-4; CDR3 protein: CSVEDPVANEKLFF; CDR3 DNA: TGCAGCGTTGAAGACCCCGTTGCTAATGAAAAACTGTTTTTT
D gene: -; V gene: TRBV19; J gene: TRBJ2-6; CDR3 protein: CATAGQSGANVLTF; CDR3 DNA: TGTGCCACCGCAGGACAGTCTGGGGCCAACGTCCTGACTTTC
D gene: -; V gene: TRBV6-1; J gene: TRBJ2-7; CDR3 protein: CASSNRVHYEQYF; CDR3 DNA: TGTGCCAGCTCAAACAGGGTGCACTACGAGCAGTACTTC
D gene: TRBD1; V gene: TRBV28; J gene: TRBJ2-7; CDR3 protein: CASRGQGSYEQYF; CDR3 DNA: TGTGCCAGCAGGGGACAGGGCTCCTACGAGCAGTACTTC
D gene: TRBD2; V gene: TRBV29-1; J gene: TRBJ2-3; CDR3 protein: CSVERTSGGDTQYF; CDR3 DNA: TGCAGCGTTGAGCGGACTAGCGGGGGGGATACGCAGTATTTT
D gene: TRBD2; V gene: TRBV4-3; J gene: TRBJ2-1; CDR3 protein: CASSPGLAGGNEQFF; CDR3 DNA: TGCGCCAGCAGCCCCGGACTAGCGGGAGGGAATGAGCAGTTCTTC
D gene: -; V gene: TRBV7-9; J gene: TRBJ2-7; CDR3 protein: CASSDPPGLKQYF; CDR3 DNA: TGTGCCAGCAGCGATCCCCCGGGGTTAAAGCAGTACTTC
D gene: TRBD2; V gene: TRBV19; J gene: TRBJ2-3; CDR3 protein: CASSQLAGLSSTDTQYF; CDR3 DNA: TGTGCCAGTAGTCAACTAGCGGGGTTATCTAGCACAGATACGCAGTATTTT
D gene: -; V gene: TRBV18; J gene: TRBJ2-7; CDR3 protein: CASSPPSQGPYEQYF; CDR3 DNA: TGTGCCAGCTCACCACCGTCACAGGGACCCTACGAGCAGTACTTC
D gene: -; V gene: TRBV7-2; J gene: TRBJ2-5; CDR3 protein: CASSRAGETQYF; CDR3 DNA: TGTGCCAGCAGCCGGGCGGGGGAGACCCAGTACTTC
D gene: -; V gene: TRBV6-6; J gene: TRBJ2-2; CDR3 protein: CASTYPGELFF; CDR3 DNA: TGTGCCAGCACCTACCCCGGGGAGCTGTTTTTT
D gene: -; V gene: TRBV27; J gene: TRBJ2-7; CDR3 protein: CASSLSPGVGEQYF; CDR3 DNA: TGTGCCAGCAGTTTGTCCCCAGGGGTAGGCGAGCAGTACTTC
D gene: TRBD1; V gene: TRBV7-2; J gene: TRBJ2-7; CDR3 protein: CASTKAPGQVNEQYF; CDR3 DNA: TGTGCCAGCACCAAAGCGCCGGGACAGGTGAACGAGCAGTACTTC
D gene: TRBD1; V gene: TRBV6-1; J gene: TRBJ1-6; CDR3 protein: CASSEFGTGYNSPLHF; CDR3 DNA: TGTGCCAGCAGTGAATTTGGGACAGGCTATAATTCACCCCTCCACTTT
D gene: TRBD1; V gene: TRBV6-1; J gene: TRBJ1-5; CDR3 protein: CASISGQGTNQPQHF; CDR3 DNA: TGTGCCAGCATTTCTGGACAGGGGACTAATCAGCCCCAGCATTTT
D gene: -; V gene: TRBV2; J gene: TRBJ1-5; CDR3 protein: CASRGGLPRHF; CDR3 DNA: TGTGCCAGCAGGGGAGGTCTGCCCCGGCATTTT
D gene: -; V gene: TRBV5-5; J gene: TRBJ2-3; CDR3 protein: CASSFPSESYFTDTQYF; CDR3 DNA: TGTGCCAGCAGCTTCCCTAGCGAGTCTTACTTCACAGATACGCAGTATTTT
D gene: TRBD1; V gene: TRBV5-1; J gene: TRBJ2-7; CDR3 protein: CASSSSGTGAYEQYF; CDR3 DNA: TGCGCCAGCAGCTCCTCCGGGACAGGTGCCTACGAGCAGTACTTC
D gene: TRBD1; V gene: TRBV19; J gene: TRBJ1-2; CDR3 protein: CASGLGQGAFGYTF; CDR3 DNA: TGTGCCAGTGGACTGGGACAGGGGGCGTTTGGCTACACCTTC